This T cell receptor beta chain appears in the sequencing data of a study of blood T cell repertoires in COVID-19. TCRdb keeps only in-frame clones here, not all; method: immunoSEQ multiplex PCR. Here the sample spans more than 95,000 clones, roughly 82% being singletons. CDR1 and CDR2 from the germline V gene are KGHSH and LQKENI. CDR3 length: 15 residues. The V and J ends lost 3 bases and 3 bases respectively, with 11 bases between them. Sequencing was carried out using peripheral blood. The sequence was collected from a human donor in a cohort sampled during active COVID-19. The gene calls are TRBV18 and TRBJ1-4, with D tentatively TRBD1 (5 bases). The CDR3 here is CASSPSTEANEKLFF. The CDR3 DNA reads TGTGCCAGCTCACCTTCGACAGAAGCTAATGAAAAACTGTTTTTT.